Listed below are T cell receptor beta chains from one sample, sequenced in a study of blood T cells in healthy people across ages. Each CDR3 protein gets one entry after TCRdb re-called the 5' RACE reads with MiXCR. Seen here are about 640,000 distinct CDR3 sequences, around three fifths observed once, and the top ten hold about two fifths. Sequencing was done on a sample of blood. The source is a man between 60 and 70 years old in good health. The CDR3 runs from the conserved cysteine through the conserved F or W. The D gene is left open where the match is weak. Part of the rows lack a size; the others show once, few, many or a class for expanded clones.

CDR3 protein | CDR3 DNA | J gene | V gene | clone size | D gene
CASSYKGQLMGIKNIQYF | TGTGCCAGCAGTTACAAGGGACAGCTGATGGGAATAAAAAACATTCAGTACTTC | TRBJ2-4 | TRBV6-6 | few | TRBD1
CATSLGGANVLTF | TGTGCCACCTCCTTAGGGGGGGCCAACGTCCTGACTTTC | TRBJ2-6 | TRBV10-3 | . | .
CSALTSGGISSYNEQFF | TGCAGTGCCCTGACTAGCGGGGGGATAAGCTCCTACAATGAGCAGTTCTTC | TRBJ2-1 | TRBV20-1 | . | TRBD2
CASRGVATEAFF | TGTGCTTCGCGGGGTGTTGCCACTGAAGCTTTCTTT | TRBJ1-1 | TRBV27 | . | .
CSVKESSYNEQFF | TGCAGCGTCAAAGAGAGCTCCTACAATGAGCAGTTCTTC | TRBJ2-1 | TRBV29-1 | . | .
CASSIQSGTEAFF | TGCGCCAGCAGCATTCAGTCGGGAACTGAAGCTTTCTTT | TRBJ1-1 | TRBV5-1 | . | .
CSADPGTSGSYEQYF | TGCAGTGCTGACCCCGGGACTAGCGGATCCTACGAGCAGTACTTC | TRBJ2-7 | TRBV20-1 | few | TRBD2
CASSLRQDNSPLHF | TGTGCCAGCAGCTTAAGACAGGATAATTCACCCCTCCACTTT | TRBJ1-6 | TRBV7-6 | few | .
CASSPRQGRASREQYF | TGTGCCAGCAGCCCCAGACAGGGGAGAGCTTCGAGAGAGCAGTACTTC | TRBJ2-7 | TRBV11-2 | once | TRBD1
CASSETTGVETQYF | TGCGCCAGCAGCGAAACAACAGGGGTAGAGACCCAGTACTTC | TRBJ2-5 | TRBV5-1 | . | TRBD1
CASRPGTIYNEQFF | TGTGCCAGCAGGCCCGGGACTATCTACAATGAGCAGTTCTTC | TRBJ2-1 | TRBV7-2 | . | TRBD2
CASSQDRRAAYEQYF | TGTGCCAGCAGCCAAGATAGGAGGGCCGCCTACGAGCAGTACTTC | TRBJ2-7 | TRBV3-1 | . | .
CASSEGQGRRNEQFF | TGTGCCAGCAGTGAAGGCCAGGGGAGGCGAAATGAGCAGTTCTTC | TRBJ2-1 | TRBV25-1 | once | .
CATRPARGESYEQYF | TGTGCCACCAGACCTGCCCGCGGTGAGTCCTACGAGCAGTACTTC | TRBJ2-7 | TRBV15 | . | .
CSARDLSEEQYF | TGCAGTGCTAGAGATCTAAGCGAGGAGCAGTACTTC | TRBJ2-4 | TRBV20-1 | . | .
CSAQQGRNSPLHF | TGCAGCGCCCAACAGGGGCGGAATTCACCCCTCCACTTT | TRBJ1-6 | TRBV29-1 | . | TRBD1
CATSDSRGNNEQFF | TGTGCCACCAGTGACTCCAGGGGAAACAATGAGCAGTTCTTC | TRBJ2-1 | TRBV24-1 | . | .
CSAPGGVWSSPLHF | TGCAGTGCCCCAGGGGGGGTGTGGAGTTCACCCCTCCACTTT | TRBJ1-6 | TRBV20-1 | . | TRBD1
CASSDGTGGLDTQYF | TGCGCCAGCAGCGACGGGACAGGGGGCTTAGATACGCAGTATTTT | TRBJ2-3 | TRBV10-1 | . | TRBD1
CAISASGAGYEQYF | TGTGCCATCAGTGCTAGCGGGGCTGGTTACGAGCAGTACTTC | TRBJ2-7 | TRBV10-3 | . | TRBD2
CSARVIRTRAGGEGLYGYTF | TGCAGTGCTAGAGTTATAAGAACCCGAGCAGGGGGAGAAGGGCTCTATGGCTACACCTTC | TRBJ1-2 | TRBV20-1 | . | TRBD1
CSAKGANYGYTF | TGCAGTGCTAAGGGGGCTAACTATGGCTACACCTTC | TRBJ1-2 | TRBV20-1 | . | .
CASSYQGGEYGYTF | TGTGCCAGCAGTTACCAGGGAGGGGAGTATGGCTACACCTTC | TRBJ1-2 | TRBV6-6 | . | .
CASSRSGGVETQYF | TGTGCCAGCAGCCGAAGCGGGGGGGTAGAGACCCAGTACTTC | TRBJ2-5 | TRBV7-2 | few | TRBD2